A single sample is the source of the 21 T cell receptor beta chains below, sequenced in a study of identical twins. TCRdb re-derived calls from the 5' RACE reads in MiXCR, one entry per CDR3 protein. Of some 600,000 distinct CDR3 sequences listed, roughly 7.1% were seen once; the top ten hold 1.6%. These data also formed part of another study, on yellow fever vaccine responses in identical twins.

Specimen: PBMCs. Every receptor here comes from a woman between 18 and 29 years old in good health.

The chain uses TRBV9 and TRBJ2-1, with D possibly matching TRBD1 (5 bases). Germline CDR1 SGDLS, CDR2 YYNGEE. The CDR3 is 11 amino acids. V gave up 1 base and J gave up 14 bases, with 10 bases separating them. CDR3 DNA sequence: TGTGCCAGCAGCGTAAGGGGTTCCGAGTTCTTC. As protein: CASSVRGSEFF. Full variable domain (rest looked up from reference TRBV9 and TRBJ2-1): DSGVTQTPKHLITATGQRVTLRCSPRSGDLSVYWYQQSLDQGLQFLIQYYNGEERAKGNILERFSAQQFPDLHSELNLSSLELGDSALYFCASSVRGSEFFGPGTRLTVL.

The sample holds a few counts of this clonotype. The chain couples TRBV5-1 to TRBJ2-3; 13 bases align to TRBD2. J was trimmed by 0 bases and V by 4 bases; bases with no gene match: 5. CDR1 is SGHRS and CDR2 is YFSETQ in the germline V gene. CDR3 length: 17 residues. In DNA, the CDR3 is TGCGCCAGCAGCAAGGGACTAGCGGGATACAGCACAGATACGCAGTATTTT. It specifies CASSKGLAGYSTDTQYF.

This clonotype was counted between two and nine times. The genes are TRBV3-1 and TRBJ2-2; 8 positions match TRBD1. Germline V gives CDR1 LGHDT, CDR2 YNNKEL (reference sequence). V dropped 1 base and J dropped 2; count of bases not matched to a gene: 3. This CDR3 has 16 amino acids. The CDR3, as DNA: TGTGCCAGCAGCCAAGGACAGGGGATCAACACCGGGGAGCTGTTTTTT. Translating it yields CASSQGQGINTGELFF.

The CDR3 reads CASSVGSLTYEQYF. Written as DNA, the CDR3 is TGTGCCAGCAGCGTAGGTAGCCTTACCTACGAGCAGTACTTC. The genes are TRBV9 and TRBJ2-7; unclear D gene. V gave up 0 bases and J gave up 2 bases, with 9 bases separating them. CDR3 size: 14 residues. Germline CDR1 SGDLS, CDR2 YYNGEE.

This clonotype turned up a few times. V is TRBV10-3 and J is TRBJ2-2, with 13 bases identical to TRBD2. The junction had 13 bases not matched to a gene; V was cut back by 6 bases and J by 9 bases. This CDR3 spans 17 amino acids. CDR1 is ENHRY and CDR2 is SYGVKD in the germline V gene. The CDR3 here is CAISAASGTSGARELFF. CDR3 in DNA: TGTGCCATCAGCGCAGCCTCCGGGACTAGCGGGGCCCGGGAGCTGTTTTTT.

This clonotype occurred a few times. The chain combines TRBV29-1 with TRBJ2-2; perhaps TRBD1 as D (5 bases). Germline assignment: CDR1 SQVTM and CDR2 ANQGSEA. Trimming removed 6 bases at V and 0 bases at J, with 8 bases between. The CDR3 loop spans 13 amino acids. CDR3 DNA sequence: TGCAGCGTACGGACACCGAACACCGGGGAGCTGTTTTTT. This translates into CSVRTPNTGELFF.

J is TRBJ2-4 and V is TRBV12-3 or TRBV12-4, with 7 bases aligning to TRBD2. Trimming cost V 0 bases and J 9 bases; bases outside gene matches: 5. This CDR3 contains 14 residues. In nucleotides, the CDR3 is TGTGCCAGCAGTTTAGCGGGGGGGTGGGGCATTCAGTACTTC. Translation: CASSLAGGWGIQYF.

A note on this clonotype: A single base separates this from a much larger clone, so it may be a read error. This chain links TRBV10-3 with TRBJ2-2; a weak D match, TRBD2 (6 bases). Trimming removed 3 bases at V and 5 bases at J, with 19 bases between. Germline CDR1 and CDR2: ENHRY and SYGVKD. CDR3 length equals 17 residues. In DNA form, the CDR3 reads TGTGCCATCAGTGAACTCTGGACTACCGTAGGAACCGGGGAGCTGTTTTTT. Amino acids: CAISELWTTVGTGELFF.

This clonotype was observed at least ten times. The chain has TRBV10-3 and TRBJ2-7; TRBD2 matches at 11 bases. CDR3 length equals 14 residues. Germline CDR1 and CDR2: ENHRY and SYGVKD. J was trimmed by 3 bases and V by 5 bases; bases with no gene match: 3. CDR3 protein: CAISTGTSGYEQYF. CDR3 in DNA: TGTGCCATCAGTACCGGGACTAGCGGCTACGAGCAGTACTTC.

This clonotype was picked up a small number of times. J is TRBJ1-1 and V is TRBV20-1, with TRBD1 identical over 8 bases. Looked up from germline, CDR1 is DFQATT and CDR2 is SNEGSKA (reference sequence). The length of the CDR3 is 13 residues. The V gene end was trimmed by 7 bases and the J gene end by 6 bases; junction bases not matched to a gene: 10. DNA for the CDR3: TGCAGTGGACGATGGACAGGGCGGGCTGAAGCTTTCTTT. Its protein product is CSGRWTGRAEAFF.

This clonotype was observed at least ten times. This chain links TRBV6-1 with TRBJ2-2; D not resolved. In germline, CDR1 is MNHNS, CDR2 SASEGT. This CDR3 contains 13 residues. Trimming removed 2 bases from V and 6 bases from J, with 7 bases in between. The CDR3 DNA is TGTGCCAGCAGTGAACGGAATGCCGGGGAGCTGTTTTTT. This encodes CASSERNAGELFF.

The rearrangement uses TRBV5-1 and TRBJ2-1; TRBD1 aligns across 7 bases. Losses at the gene ends were 5 bases for V and 4 bases for J; bases not matched to a gene: 9. CDR1 and CDR2 from the germline V gene are SGHRS and YFSETQ. The CDR3 is 15 residues long. The chain's CDR3 is CASRNPGQSYNEQFF. Written as DNA, the CDR3 is TGCGCCAGCAGAAATCCGGGACAGTCTTACAATGAGCAGTTCTTC. Based on the CDR3 plus reference TRBV5-1 and TRBJ2-1, the full variable domain is KAGVTQTPRYLIKTRGQQVTLSCSPISGHRSVSWYQQTPGQGLQFLFEYFSETQRNKGNFPGRFSGRQFSNSRSEMNVSTLELGDSALYLCASRNPGQSYNEQFFGPGTRLTVL.

This clonotype has just a few counts. This chain uses TRBV14 with TRBJ1-3, with D hard to call. The CDR3 spans 11 residues. Germline CDR1 reads SGHDN; CDR2 reads FVKESK. V lost 11 bases, J lost 4 bases, and 9 bases lay in between. The CDR3 spells CAYSRGNTIYF. For the CDR3, the DNA is TGTGCCTATAGCAGAGGAAACACCATATATTTT.

This clonotype was counted between two and nine times. The rearrangement uses TRBV12-3 or TRBV12-4 and TRBJ2-3; possible D gene TRBD1, 6 bases. The CDR3 is 16 residues long. Trimming pared 2 bases from V and 2 bases from J, leaving 14 bases between. As DNA, the CDR3 is TGTGCCAGCAGTTTACTCAGACAGGAATTCACAGATACGCAGTATTTT. It translates to CASSLLRQEFTDTQYF.

The V and J genes are TRBV29-1 and TRBJ2-3; TRBD1 matches at 10 bases. The V gene's germline CDR1 is SQVTM and CDR2 ANQGSEA. The CDR3 has 14 residues. V lost 4 bases to trimming and J lost 3 bases; unmatched junction nucleotides: 4. The CDR3 bases are TGCAGCGTTGGGGGGACAGGGGATACAGATACGCAGTATTTT. Translating gives CSVGGTGDTDTQYF.

This clonotype showed up just a few times. V usage is TRBV29-1 and J usage is TRBJ2-7; D possibly uses TRBD1 or TRBD2 (5 bases each). Trimming took 4 bases from V and 2 from J, leaving 15 bases between them. Germline CDR1 and CDR2: SQVTM and ANQGSEA. This CDR3 comprises 14 residues. The CDR3 DNA sequence: TGCAGCGTTGCACTAAGCCGGGGCGCCTACGAGCAGTACTTC. Translating gives CSVALSRGAYEQYF.

This clonotype was counted between two and nine times. The rearrangement uses TRBV18 and TRBJ2-3; D gene ambiguous. The CDR3 spans 12 residues. The V gene lost 3 bases and the J gene lost 13 bases, with 14 bases spanning the gap. Germline V gene lookup returns CDR1 KGHSH and CDR2 LQKENI. CDR3 nucleotides: TGTGCCAGCTCACCTGGCTCGACCGAGGAGTATTTT. Translated: CASSPGSTEEYF. Supplemented by reference TRBV18 and TRBJ2-3, the full variable domain reads NAGVMQNPRHLVRRRGQEARLRCSPMKGHSHVYWYRQLPEEGLKFMVYLQKENIIDESGMPKERFSAEFPKEGPSILRIQQVVRGDSAAYFCASSPGSTEEYFGPGTRLTVL.

The sample holds a few counts of this clonotype. The chain uses TRBV5-1 and TRBJ1-2; 7 bases align to TRBD1. J was trimmed by 4 bases and V by 4 bases; bases with no gene match: 10. CDR3 length equals 15 residues. Germline CDR1 is SGHRS and CDR2 is YFSETQ. The CDR3 DNA follows: TGCGCCAGCAGCCTCGGAAACCGGGACAGCTATGGCTACACCTTC. Protein sequence: CASSLGNRDSYGYTF. Variable domain in full (rest from reference TRBV5-1 and TRBJ1-2): KAGVTQTPRYLIKTRGQQVTLSCSPISGHRSVSWYQQTPGQGLQFLFEYFSETQRNKGNFPGRFSGRQFSNSRSEMNVSTLELGDSALYLCASSLGNRDSYGYTFGSGTRLTVV.

This clonotype occurred a few times. The V call is TRBV5-1, the J call TRBJ1-2, with a weak D call TRBD1 (5 bases). Trimming pared 4 bases from V and 2 bases from J, leaving 9 bases between. This CDR3 is built from 13 residues. The V gene's germline CDR1 is SGHRS and CDR2 YFSETQ. CDR3 protein: CASSPSGNYGYTF. The CDR3 DNA sequence: TGCGCCAGCAGCCCATCAGGGAACTATGGCTACACCTTC.

This clonotype came up a few times. V and J are TRBV11-1 and TRBJ2-1; the D call may be TRBD1 or TRBD2 (5 bases each). The CDR3 consists of 18 residues. Looked up from germline, CDR1 is SGHAT and CDR2 is FQDESV (reference sequence). The germline V and J ends were trimmed by 4 bases and 4 bases, with 23 bases remaining between them. CDR3 residues: CASSSPGLHFPVYNEQFF. The CDR3 region has the DNA TGTGCCAGCAGCTCTCCGGGGCTCCACTTCCCGGTGTACAATGAGCAGTTCTTC.

The chain links TRBV6-5 to TRBJ1-1; TRBD1 is a possible D gene (5 bases). Germline V gene lookup returns CDR1 MNHEY and CDR2 SVGAGI. The V and J ends lost 2 bases and 10 bases respectively, with 20 bases between them. This CDR3 has 15 amino acids. Written as DNA, the CDR3 is TGTGCCAGCAGTTACACAGATGGGGGAGAGTCGGGAGCTTTCTTT. Protein: CASSYTDGGESGAFF.